This is a list of T cell receptor beta chains from one sample in a study of cytomegalovirus exposure and HLA in healthy donors. Generated by immunoSEQ multiplex PCR, the TCRdb table keeps only in-frame clones and is missing some. The sample includes more than 80,000 clones, about 68% seen only once; the top ten take roughly 2%. Sequenced: PBMCs. The origin of the receptors is a human donor in good health. Each CDR3 is given with its conserved first and last residue. A D gene is named only where the DNA matches it firmly. Clone size is not always given. Where it is, it says once, few, many or a class for expanded clones.

CDR3aa: CASSWGLIGGPLHF
CDR3nt: TGTGCCAGCAGCTGGGGACTCATTGGAGGACCCCTCCACTTT
j_gene: TRBJ1-6
v_gene: TRBV5-6
d_gene: .
abundance: .

CDR3aa: CSVAGGSSGANVLTF
CDR3nt: TGCAGCGTTGCTGGGGGCTCGTCTGGGGCCAACGTCCTGACTTTC
j_gene: TRBJ2-6
v_gene: TRBV29-1
d_gene: .
abundance: .

CDR3aa: CASSLRLTDTQYF
CDR3nt: TGTGCCAGCAGCTTACGACTGACAGATACGCAGTATTTT
j_gene: TRBJ2-3
v_gene: TRBV11-2
d_gene: .
abundance: .

CDR3aa: CASSPWTGYQETQYF
CDR3nt: TGTGCCAGCAGCCCTTGGACTGGGTACCAAGAGACCCAGTACTTC
j_gene: TRBJ2-5
v_gene: TRBV11-3
d_gene: .
abundance: .

CDR3aa: CASSTRAYSSYEQYF
CDR3nt: TGTGCCAGCAGCACGAGGGCCTACTCCTCCTACGAGCAGTACTTC
j_gene: TRBJ2-7
v_gene: TRBV13
d_gene: .
abundance: .

CDR3aa: CASRIPGDNSPLHF
CDR3nt: TGTGCCAGCCGAATTCCGGGGGATAATTCACCCCTCCACTTT
j_gene: TRBJ1-6
v_gene: TRBV19
d_gene: .
abundance: .

CDR3aa: CASSTQGLNTEAFF
CDR3nt: TGTGCCAGCAGCACACAGGGCCTTAACACTGAAGCTTTCTTT
j_gene: TRBJ1-1
v_gene: TRBV9
d_gene: .
abundance: .

CDR3aa: CASILNPAGGPYNEQFF
CDR3nt: TGTGCCAGCATCCTAAACCCCGCGGGGGGGCCCTACAATGAGCAGTTCTTC
j_gene: TRBJ2-1
v_gene: TRBV7-2
d_gene: TRBD2
abundance: .

CDR3aa: CAWIAPRPETQYF
CDR3nt: TGTGCCTGGATAGCTCCCCGACCCGAGACCCAGTACTTC
j_gene: TRBJ2-5
v_gene: TRBV30
d_gene: .
abundance: .

CDR3aa: CASSSAKRWGNEQFF
CDR3nt: TGTGCCAGCAGCTCTGCCAAGCGGTGGGGCAATGAGCAGTTCTTC
j_gene: TRBJ2-1
v_gene: TRBV5-4
d_gene: .
abundance: few

CDR3aa: CASSFWASGGVETQYF
CDR3nt: TGTGCCAGCAGCTTTTGGGCTAGCGGGGGGGTGGAGACCCAGTACTTC
j_gene: TRBJ2-5
v_gene: TRBV7-2
d_gene: TRBD2
abundance: .

CDR3aa: CASSLGAQPQHF
CDR3nt: TGTGCCAGCTCCTTAGGGGCTCAGCCCCAGCATTTT
j_gene: TRBJ1-5
v_gene: TRBV5-6
d_gene: .
abundance: .

CDR3aa: CSVATGGSNQPQHF
CDR3nt: TGCAGCGTCGCGACAGGGGGAAGCAATCAGCCCCAGCATTTT
j_gene: TRBJ1-5
v_gene: TRBV29-1
d_gene: TRBD1
abundance: .

CDR3aa: CASSDQDNLAYEQYF
CDR3nt: TGTGCCAGCTCAGACCAGGACAATTTGGCCTACGAGCAGTACTTC
j_gene: TRBJ2-7
v_gene: TRBV18
d_gene: .
abundance: few

CDR3aa: CASSMESGPLGPQHF
CDR3nt: TGTGCCAGTAGTATGGAGTCAGGGCCCCTTGGGCCCCAGCATTTT
j_gene: TRBJ1-5
v_gene: TRBV19
d_gene: .
abundance: once

CDR3aa: CASTLAETQYF
CDR3nt: TGCGCCAGTACCCTAGCGGAGACCCAGTACTTC
j_gene: TRBJ2-5
v_gene: TRBV23-1
d_gene: .
abundance: .

CDR3aa: CASRTRVSAYEQYF
CDR3nt: TGTGCCAGCAGGACCCGGGTCTCCGCCTACGAGCAGTACTTC
j_gene: TRBJ2-7
v_gene: TRBV7-8
d_gene: .
abundance: .

CDR3aa: CASSLGRGGVPETQYF
CDR3nt: TGTGCCAGCAGCTTGGGTCGCGGGGGCGTTCCAGAGACCCAGTACTTC
j_gene: TRBJ2-5
v_gene: TRBV7-2
d_gene: .
abundance: once

CDR3aa: CASSLRGQGNTEAFF
CDR3nt: TGCGCCAGCAGCTTAAGGGGGCAAGGGAACACTGAAGCTTTCTTT
j_gene: TRBJ1-1
v_gene: TRBV5-1
d_gene: TRBD1
abundance: .

CDR3aa: CSAGGGTEAFF
CDR3nt: TGCAGCGCGGGGGGGGGAACTGAAGCTTTCTTT
j_gene: TRBJ1-1
v_gene: TRBV29-1
d_gene: .
abundance: .

CDR3aa: CASSLAGGQGAMRYAF
CDR3nt: TGTGCCAGCAGCTTGGCCGGGGGACAGGGGGCTATGCGGTATGCCTTC
j_gene: TRBJ1-2
v_gene: TRBV5-5
d_gene: TRBD1
abundance: .

CDR3aa: CASSPPGRDRGFVFNQPQHF
CDR3nt: TGTGCCAGCTCACCGCCAGGCCGGGACAGGGGATTTGTGTTCAATCAGCCCCAGCATTTT
j_gene: TRBJ1-5
v_gene: TRBV18
d_gene: TRBD1
abundance: .

CDR3aa: CASRQAGLGNTGELFF
CDR3nt: TGTGCCAGTAGGCAAGCGGGACTAGGGAACACCGGGGAGCTGTTTTTT
j_gene: TRBJ2-2
v_gene: TRBV19
d_gene: TRBD2
abundance: .

CDR3aa: CASSTFGQLYEQYF
CDR3nt: TGTGCCAGTAGTACTTTCGGACAGCTCTACGAGCAGTACTTC
j_gene: TRBJ2-7
v_gene: TRBV19
d_gene: .
abundance: .

CDR3aa: CASSLGRSEGPQHF
CDR3nt: TGCGCCAGCAGCTTGGGCAGGTCGGAGGGGCCCCAGCATTTT
j_gene: TRBJ1-5
v_gene: TRBV5-1
d_gene: .
abundance: .

CDR3aa: CASSVGGGGYEQYF
CDR3nt: TGTGCCAGCAGCGTAGGAGGGGGTGGTTACGAGCAGTACTTC
j_gene: TRBJ2-7
v_gene: TRBV9
d_gene: .
abundance: .

CDR3aa: CASSLGAGIDNSPLHF
CDR3nt: TGCGCCAGCAGCTTGGGGGCAGGAATTGATAATTCACCCCTCCACTTT
j_gene: TRBJ1-6
v_gene: TRBV5-1
d_gene: .
abundance: .

CDR3aa: CASSYTSGGAADTQYF
CDR3nt: TGCGCCAGCAGCTACACTAGCGGGGGGGCCGCAGATACGCAGTATTTT
j_gene: TRBJ2-3
v_gene: TRBV5-1
d_gene: TRBD2
abundance: .

CDR3aa: CASRIIQAPNEKLFF
CDR3nt: TGTGCCAGCAGGATCATACAGGCCCCTAATGAAAAACTGTTTTTT
j_gene: TRBJ1-4
v_gene: TRBV7-2
d_gene: .
abundance: .

CDR3aa: CSVDRAGTDTQYF
CDR3nt: TGCAGCGTTGACAGGGCCGGCACAGATACGCAGTATTTT
j_gene: TRBJ2-3
v_gene: TRBV29-1
d_gene: .
abundance: .

CDR3aa: CASSYLGAYGYTF
CDR3nt: TGTGCCAGCAGTTACCTTGGGGCCTATGGCTACACCTTC
j_gene: TRBJ1-2
v_gene: TRBV6-6
d_gene: .
abundance: .

CDR3aa: CASSLGQGVSSYTF
CDR3nt: TGTGCCAGCAGCTTAGGCCAGGGGGTTAGTAGCTACACCTTC
j_gene: TRBJ1-2
v_gene: TRBV7-8
d_gene: TRBD1
abundance: few

CDR3aa: CASSEGLVPGEGSNQPQHF
CDR3nt: TGTGCCAGCAGTGAAGGACTTGTGCCAGGGGAGGGAAGCAATCAGCCCCAGCATTTT
j_gene: TRBJ1-5
v_gene: TRBV2
d_gene: .
abundance: .

CDR3aa: CASSLVGGLQETQYF
CDR3nt: TGTGCCAGCAGCTTAGTTGGTGGGCTCCAAGAGACCCAGTACTTC
j_gene: TRBJ2-5
v_gene: TRBV11-2
d_gene: .
abundance: .

CDR3aa: CASSIQPGGNEKLFF
CDR3nt: TGTGCCAGTAGTATACAGCCAGGGGGAAATGAAAAACTGTTTTTT
j_gene: TRBJ1-4
v_gene: TRBV19
d_gene: TRBD1
abundance: few

CDR3aa: CASRDRWAYEQYF
CDR3nt: TGTGCCAGCAGGGACAGGTGGGCCTACGAGCAGTACTTC
j_gene: TRBJ2-7
v_gene: TRBV6-5
d_gene: TRBD1
abundance: .

CDR3aa: CSVDRGPYEQYF
CDR3nt: TGCAGCGTCGACAGGGGACCCTACGAGCAGTACTTC
j_gene: TRBJ2-7
v_gene: TRBV29-1
d_gene: TRBD1
abundance: few

CDR3aa: CASSLVTGASSYEQYF
CDR3nt: TGTGCCAGCAGCTTGGTGACAGGGGCGAGCTCCTACGAGCAGTACTTC
j_gene: TRBJ2-7
v_gene: TRBV5-5
d_gene: TRBD1
abundance: .

CDR3aa: CASSQNRGGYGYTF
CDR3nt: TGCGCCAGCAGCCAGAACCGGGGGGGCTATGGCTACACCTTC
j_gene: TRBJ1-2
v_gene: TRBV4-1
d_gene: .
abundance: .

CDR3aa: CASSVGGGFVQDTQYF
CDR3nt: TGTGCCAGCAGCGTAGGGGGGGGGTTCGTACAAGATACGCAGTATTTT
j_gene: TRBJ2-3
v_gene: TRBV9
d_gene: TRBD2
abundance: .

CDR3aa: CASSLTGHGELFF
CDR3nt: TGTGCCAGCAGTTTGACAGGGCACGGGGAGCTGTTTTTT
j_gene: TRBJ2-2
v_gene: TRBV2
d_gene: TRBD1
abundance: .

CDR3aa: CASSSLLWGDKNIQYF
CDR3nt: TGTGCCAGCAGCTCCCTCTTGTGGGGAGACAAAAACATTCAGTACTTC
j_gene: TRBJ2-4
v_gene: TRBV5-6
d_gene: .
abundance: .

CDR3aa: CASSPYPPRGAFYGYTF
CDR3nt: TGTGCCAGCAGTCCTTATCCCCCGCGGGGGGCTTTCTATGGCTACACCTTC
j_gene: TRBJ1-2
v_gene: TRBV28
d_gene: .
abundance: .

CDR3aa: CASSPRTSRGQTEAFF
CDR3nt: TGTGCCAGCAGCCCGCGCACCTCCAGGGGGCAGACTGAAGCTTTCTTT
j_gene: TRBJ1-1
v_gene: TRBV7-2
d_gene: TRBD1
abundance: .

CDR3aa: CASSRNQGVGGTEAFF
CDR3nt: TGTGCCAGCTCACGTAATCAGGGGGTCGGCGGGACTGAAGCTTTCTTT
j_gene: TRBJ1-1
v_gene: TRBV18
d_gene: TRBD1
abundance: few

CDR3aa: CASSSLNYEQYF
CDR3nt: TGTGCCAGCAGCTCACTCAATTACGAGCAGTACTTC
j_gene: TRBJ2-7
v_gene: TRBV7-9
d_gene: .
abundance: .

CDR3aa: CASSSGQDLLGTEAFF
CDR3nt: TGTGCCAGCAGCTCGGGACAGGACCTTCTAGGGACTGAAGCTTTCTTT
j_gene: TRBJ1-1
v_gene: TRBV11-3
d_gene: TRBD1
abundance: .

CDR3aa: CASSLNRGYEQYF
CDR3nt: TGTGCCAGCAGTTTAAACAGGGGCTACGAGCAGTACTTC
j_gene: TRBJ2-7
v_gene: TRBV27
d_gene: TRBD1
abundance: .

CDR3aa: CASSLLQGTDTQYF
CDR3nt: TGCGCCAGCAGCTTGTTACAGGGCACAGATACGCAGTATTTT
j_gene: TRBJ2-3
v_gene: TRBV5-1
d_gene: .
abundance: few

CDR3aa: CASSLDRGSKPQHF
CDR3nt: TGTGCCAGCAGCTTAGACAGGGGGAGTAAGCCCCAGCATTTT
j_gene: TRBJ1-5
v_gene: TRBV11-3
d_gene: TRBD1
abundance: .

CDR3aa: CASSVVEGAGLFF
CDR3nt: TGTGCCAGCAGCGTAGTGGAGGGGGCTGGACTGTTTTTT
j_gene: TRBJ1-4
v_gene: TRBV9
d_gene: TRBD1
abundance: .

CDR3aa: CASSLRLAVGELFF
CDR3nt: TGTGCCAGCAGCTTACGGCTAGCGGTAGGGGAGCTGTTTTTT
j_gene: TRBJ2-2
v_gene: TRBV7-3
d_gene: TRBD2
abundance: few

CDR3aa: CATHTGGAAEQYF
CDR3nt: TGTGCCACCCACACAGGGGGCGCGGCCGAGCAGTACTTC
j_gene: TRBJ2-7
v_gene: TRBV19
d_gene: TRBD1
abundance: .